Listed below are T cell receptor beta chains from one sample, sequenced in a study of T cells in Graves' hyperthyroidism and ophthalmopathy. MiXCR was run by TCRdb on the multiplex PCR reads, yielding one entry per CDR3 protein. Here the sample spans about 520,000 distinct CDR3 sequences, approximately 25% being singletons. Sequencing was done on a sample of blood. The receptors shown here come from a woman younger than 45 with Graves' ophthalmopathy. CDR3s include the opening cysteine and the closing phenylalanine or tryptophan. The D gene is left open where the match is weak. The size entry is marked missing in some rows and otherwise reads once, few, many or a size class.

clone_size	d_call	v_call	j_call	cdr3_nt	cdr3_aa
.	.	TRBV6-1	TRBJ1-5	TGTGCCAGCAGCTTGGGCCCGGGACAAAATCAGCCCCAGCATTTT	CASSLGPGQNQPQHF
.	TRBD1	TRBV7-2	TRBJ1-1	TGTGCCAGCAGCTTTAGCGTCGGACAGGCAGGGATGTTCTTT	CASSFSVGQAGMFF
many	.	TRBV28	TRBJ1-2	TGTGCCAGCAGTTTAGTTTGGCTGAACTATGGCTACACCTTC	CASSLVWLNYGYTF
many	.	TRBV4-1	TRBJ1-1	TGCGCCAGCAGCCAAGATAGGGGCCGACAGTTGAGCACTGAAGCTTTCTTT	CASSQDRGRQLSTEAFF
few	.	TRBV29-1	TRBJ1-1	TGCAGCGTTTGGGGGCGTATGAACACTGAAGCTTTCTTT	CSVWGRMNTEAFF
once	TRBD1	TRBV6-1	TRBJ2-7	TGTGCCAGCAAAAAAATTGGAGGGACAGGGTTCTACGAGCAGTACTTC	CASKKIGGTGFYEQYF
.	TRBD1	TRBV28	TRBJ1-1	TGTGCCAGCAGTTTATCGGGACAGGCCGGGGTTGAAGCTTTCTTT	CASSLSGQAGVEAFF
many	.	TRBV6-5	TRBJ1-1	TGTGCCAGCAGTTATAGAGAAATGAACACTGAAGCTTTCTTT	CASSYREMNTEAFF
.	.	TRBV25-1	TRBJ2-7	TGTGCCAGCAGTCCCATGGCATTCTACGAGCAGTACTTC	CASSPMAFYEQYF
.	.	TRBV7-2	TRBJ2-7	TGTGCCAGCAGCTTAGCTTGGACAACTGAGCAGTACTTC	CASSLAWTTEQYF
many	.	TRBV12-3/TRBV12-4	TRBJ1-5	TGTGCCAGCAGTTTACAGGTAATAGGTCAGCCCCAGCATTTT	CASSLQVIGQPQHF
many	.	TRBV25-1	TRBJ2-7	TGTGCCAGCAGTAGGGGGGGCGGGACAAGCTCCTACGAGCAGTACTTC	CASSRGGGTSSYEQYF
many	.	TRBV6-5	TRBJ1-1	TGTGCCAGCAGTTACTCTTCCGGGGCGAACACTGAAGCTTTCTTT	CASSYSSGANTEAFF
many	TRBD2	TRBV4-3	TRBJ2-5	TGCGCCAGCAGCCAAGGAACAGCGGGGGAATCCTTAGAGACCCAGTACTTC	CASSQGTAGESLETQYF
many	TRBD1	TRBV18	TRBJ1-1	TGTGCCAGCTCACCGTCGACAGGGGGGGGCACTGAAGCTTTCTTT	CASSPSTGGGTEAFF
few	.	TRBV11-2	TRBJ2-4	TGTGCCAGCAGCTTAACCCTACAGGGTTACATTCAGTACTTC	CASSLTLQGYIQYF
many	TRBD1	TRBV11-2	TRBJ1-1	TGTGCCAGCAGCCCTCAGGGGGTTTTGGCGAACACTGAAGCTTTCTTT	CASSPQGVLANTEAFF
.	TRBD2	TRBV9	TRBJ2-3	TGTGCCAGCAGACCCTCCCCGGGACTAGCGGGAAGACCGGGGAGCACAGATACGCAGTATTTT	CASRPSPGLAGRPGSTDTQYF
.	.	TRBV20-1	TRBJ1-2	TGCAGTGCTAGGGGGGCAGGGATTAATGGCTACACCTTC	CSARGAGINGYTF
many	.	TRBV6-1	TRBJ2-7	TGTGCCAGCAGGAGACAGGACCAGACCTACGAGCAGTACTTC	CASRRQDQTYEQYF
many	.	TRBV7-2	TRBJ2-7	TGTGCCAGCAGCTTAAGTGACAGGACACTCCCCTACGAGCAGTACTTC	CASSLSDRTLPYEQYF
few	.	TRBV15	TRBJ1-1	TGTGCCACCAGCAGAGTAGGGGGGGCCGCGAACACTGAAGCTTTCTTT	CATSRVGGAANTEAFF
many	.	TRBV19	TRBJ1-5	TGTGCCAGTAGCGTCGGCCCCTCGGGAAGGGTAAGCAATCAGCCCCAGCATTTT	CASSVGPSGRVSNQPQHF
many	.	TRBV7-9	TRBJ1-1	TGTGCCAGCAGCTTAGGGCAGGGTAATCGTGCTTTCTTT	CASSLGQGNRAFF
once	.	TRBV30	TRBJ1-5	TGTGCCTGGAGTGTACCTGAGGACAGCAATCAGCCCCAGCATTTT	CAWSVPEDSNQPQHF
few	.	TRBV6-2/TRBV6-3	TRBJ1-1	TGTGCCAGCAGTTTTTCCCCACCCAGCACTGAAGCTTTCTTT	CASSFSPPSTEAFF
many	TRBD2	TRBV3-1	TRBJ2-5	TGTGCCAGCCGATCGGGAGGGGGGGGGACCCAGTACTTC	CASRSGGGGTQYF
many	.	TRBV6-1	TRBJ1-2	TGTGCCAGCAGTGAAGCGTGGTCGGTCCTGGATGGCTATGGCTACACCTTC	CASSEAWSVLDGYGYTF
.	.	TRBV6-1	TRBJ2-5	TGTGCCAGCACTCGGGGGATCCAAGAGACCCAGTACTTC	CASTRGIQETQYF
.	.	TRBV9	TRBJ1-2	TGTGCCAGCAGCGTAGGAGGCAGGGTCGCCTATGGCTACACCTTC	CASSVGGRVAYGYTF
many	TRBD1	TRBV6-1	TRBJ1-6	TGTGCCAGCAGGAGCGGGACAGGGGCGTATTCACCCCTCCACTTT	CASRSGTGAYSPLHF
.	.	TRBV20-1	TRBJ1-5	TGCAGTGCTGGATTGGGTGGTAATCATCCCCAGCATTTT	CSAGLGGNHPQHF
few	TRBD1	TRBV28	TRBJ2-7	TGTGCCAGCACCGCTGACAGGGCCTACGAGCAGTACTTC	CASTADRAYEQYF
few	TRBD1	TRBV6-5	TRBJ1-2	TGTGCCAGCAGTTTACCCCCGGGACAGGCCTATGGCTACACCTTC	CASSLPPGQAYGYTF
.	.	TRBV7-9	TRBJ1-2	TGTGCCAGCAGCTTAGAGGCAGGGCCGGGTGGCTACACCTTC	CASSLEAGPGGYTF
.	.	TRBV6-1	TRBJ2-7	TGTGCCAGCAGGCGCCGACAAAATTCCTACGAGCAGTACTTC	CASRRRQNSYEQYF
many	.	TRBV20-1	TRBJ2-5	TGCAGTGCCAGAACAGGGCAAGAGACCCAGTACTTC	CSARTGQETQYF
many	TRBD1	TRBV29-1	TRBJ1-1	TGCAGCGTTCCCCGGACAGGGGAGAACACTGAAGCTTTCTTT	CSVPRTGENTEAFF
many	.	TRBV20-1	TRBJ1-1	TGCAGTGCTAGAGATGACCTGCGGCCTGAAGCTTTCTTT	CSARDDLRPEAFF
many	.	TRBV6-1	TRBJ1-6	TGTGCCAGCAGTGAAGACCCAGGGGAGGAATCACCCCTCCACTTT	CASSEDPGEESPLHF
many	TRBD1	TRBV30	TRBJ2-2	TGTGCCTGGAGTTCGACAGGGGGCCTGAGGACCGGGGAGCTGTTTTTT	CAWSSTGGLRTGELFF
few	.	TRBV12-3/TRBV12-4	TRBJ1-4	TGTGCCAGCAGTTTGAGGGGCGGTGAAAAACTGTTTTTT	CASSLRGGEKLFF